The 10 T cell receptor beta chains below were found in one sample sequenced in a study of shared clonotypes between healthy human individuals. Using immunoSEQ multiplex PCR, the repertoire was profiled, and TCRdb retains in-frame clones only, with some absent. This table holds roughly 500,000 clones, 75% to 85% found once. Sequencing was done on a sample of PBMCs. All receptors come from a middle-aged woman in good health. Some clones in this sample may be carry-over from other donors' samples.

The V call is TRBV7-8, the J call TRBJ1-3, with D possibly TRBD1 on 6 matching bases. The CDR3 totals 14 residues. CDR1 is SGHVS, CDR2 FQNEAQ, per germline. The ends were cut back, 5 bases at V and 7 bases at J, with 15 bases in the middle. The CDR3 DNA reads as TGTGCCAGCAGCCCCAACAGGGCATGGAACACCATATATTTT. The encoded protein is CASSPNRAWNTIYF. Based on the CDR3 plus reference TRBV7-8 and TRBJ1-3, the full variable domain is GAGVSQSPRYKVAKRGQDVALRCDPISGHVSLFWYQQALGQGPEFLTYFQNEAQLDKSGLPSDRFFAERPEGSVSTLKIQRTQQEDSAVYLCASSPNRAWNTIYFGEGSWLTVV.

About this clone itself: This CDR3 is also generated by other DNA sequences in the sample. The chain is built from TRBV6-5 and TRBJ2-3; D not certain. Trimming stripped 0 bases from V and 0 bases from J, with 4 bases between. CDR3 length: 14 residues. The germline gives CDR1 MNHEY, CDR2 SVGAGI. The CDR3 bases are TGTGCCAGCAGTTACTCGGGTAGCACAGATACGCAGTATTTT. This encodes CASSYSGSTDTQYF.

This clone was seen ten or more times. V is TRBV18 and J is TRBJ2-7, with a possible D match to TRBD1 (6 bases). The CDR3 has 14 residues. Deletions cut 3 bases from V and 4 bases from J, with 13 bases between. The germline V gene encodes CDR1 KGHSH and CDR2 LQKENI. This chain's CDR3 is CASSPGWDTYEQYF. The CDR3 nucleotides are TGTGCCAGCTCACCTGGCTGGGACACATACGAGCAGTACTTC.

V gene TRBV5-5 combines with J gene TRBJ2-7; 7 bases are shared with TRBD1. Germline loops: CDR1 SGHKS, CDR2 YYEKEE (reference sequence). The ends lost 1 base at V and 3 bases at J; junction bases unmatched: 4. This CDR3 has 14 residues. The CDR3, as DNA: TGTGCCAGCAGCTTGATTACAGGGGACTACGAGCAGTACTTC. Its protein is CASSLITGDYEQYF.

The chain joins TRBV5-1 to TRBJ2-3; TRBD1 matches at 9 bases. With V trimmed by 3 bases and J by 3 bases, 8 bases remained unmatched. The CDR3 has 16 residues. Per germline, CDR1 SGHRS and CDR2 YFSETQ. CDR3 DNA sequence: TGCGCCAGCAGCTCGACCGGGACAGGGTTGACAGATACGCAGTATTTT. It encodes CASSSTGTGLTDTQYF. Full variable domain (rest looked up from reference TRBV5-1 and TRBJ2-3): KAGVTQTPRYLIKTRGQQVTLSCSPISGHRSVSWYQQTPGQGLQFLFEYFSETQRNKGNFPGRFSGRQFSNSRSEMNVSTLELGDSALYLCASSSTGTGLTDTQYFGPGTRLTVL.

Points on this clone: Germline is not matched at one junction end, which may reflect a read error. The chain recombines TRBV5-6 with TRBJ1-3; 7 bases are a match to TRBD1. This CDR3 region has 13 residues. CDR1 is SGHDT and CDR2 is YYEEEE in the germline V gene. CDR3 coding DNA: TGTGCCGGCAGCTGGGGACAGGGAAACACCATATATTTT. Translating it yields CAGSWGQGNTIYF.

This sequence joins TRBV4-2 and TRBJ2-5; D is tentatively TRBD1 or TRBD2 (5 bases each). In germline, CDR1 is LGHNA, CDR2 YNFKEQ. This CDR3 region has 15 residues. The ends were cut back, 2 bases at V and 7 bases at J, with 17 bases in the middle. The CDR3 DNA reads TGTGCCAGCAGCCAAAGACGGGACCTCCTGGGGACCCAGTACTTC. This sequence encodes CASSQRRDLLGTQYF.

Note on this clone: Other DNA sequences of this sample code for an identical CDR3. CDR3 coding DNA: TGTGCCAGCAGTTACGGACCCTACGAGCAGTACTTC. Encoded protein: CASSYGPYEQYF. The V gene is TRBV6-5, the J gene TRBJ2-7; D gene ambiguous. Germline assignment: CDR1 MNHEY and CDR2 SVGAGI. The CDR3 is made up of 12 amino acids. V was clipped by 2 bases and J by 2 bases, with 4 bases between them.

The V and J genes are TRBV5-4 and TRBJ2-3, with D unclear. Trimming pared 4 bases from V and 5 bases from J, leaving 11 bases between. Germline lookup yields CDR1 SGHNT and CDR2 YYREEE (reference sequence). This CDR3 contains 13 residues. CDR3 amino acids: CASSSAGEDTQYF. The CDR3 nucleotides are TGTGCCAGCAGCAGCGCTGGGGAAGATACGCAGTATTTT.

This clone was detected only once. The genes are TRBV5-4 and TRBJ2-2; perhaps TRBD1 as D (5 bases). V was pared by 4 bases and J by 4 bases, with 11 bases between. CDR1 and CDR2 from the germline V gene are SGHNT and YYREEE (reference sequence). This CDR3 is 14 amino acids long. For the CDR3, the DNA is TGTGCCAGCAGCCTGGCAGGGTTCACCGGGGAGCTGTTTTTT. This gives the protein CASSLAGFTGELFF.